These 21 T cell receptor beta chains were all obtained from the same sample, sequenced in a study (dated by TCRdb to the mid-2010s). Libraries came from multiplex PCR. Sequencing relied on an Ion Torrent PGM. In the roughly 21-patient analysis, TRBV12-4/TRBJ1-2 clonotypes were amplified using adaptor-ligated barcode primers. TCRdb trimmed the raw reads at Q25, called clones with MiXCR and kept productive beta chains. Identical CDR3 proteins give one entry, which carries the most common genes and DNA. Within this sample are about 330 distinct CDR3 sequences, with approximately 20% of them counted one time only. Of the sample, around 45% falls within the top ten clones. CD4+CD25+CD127-/low cells were isolated as Tregs. Sequencing was performed on Tregs sorted from blood. These receptors all come from a female donor with breast cancer.

The chain carries TRBV12-3 or TRBV12-4 and TRBJ1-2; D uncertain. The CDR3 has 11 amino acids. V dropped 3 bases and J dropped 8 bases, with 7 bases sitting between them. The CDR3 loop is CASSFGSGYTF. In DNA form, the CDR3 reads TGTGCCAGCAGTTTCGGGAGCGGCTACACCTTC.

The chain couples TRBV12-3 or TRBV12-4 to TRBJ1-2; D not certain. This CDR3 has 12 residues. Deletions cut 5 bases from V and 1 base from J, with 5 bases between. Here the CDR3 DNA reads TGTGCCAGCAGTAGTAGTAACTATGGCTACACCTTC. Its protein is CASSSSNYGYTF.

The table lists this clonotype with a few counts. The chain combines TRBV12-3 or TRBV12-4 with TRBJ1-2, with 8 bases lining up with TRBD1. Trimming removed 4 bases from V and 6 bases from J; junction bases left unmatched: 1. CDR3 length: 12 amino acids. CDR3 amino acids: CASSSTGDGYTF. The CDR3 region has the DNA TGTGCCAGCAGTTCGACAGGGGATGGCTACACCTTC.

This clonotype occurred many times. CDR3 nucleotides: TGTGCCAGCAGCTCCCATGGTGATGGCTACACCTTC. Translating it yields CASSSHGDGYTF. The rearrangement uses TRBV12-3 or TRBV12-4 and TRBJ1-2; D is undetermined. CDR3 length: 12 amino acids. Trimming stripped 6 bases from V and 6 bases from J, with 11 bases between.

This clonotype was picked up a small number of times. V is TRBV12-3 or TRBV12-4 and J is TRBJ1-2; 9 nucleotides agree with TRBD1. V was pared by 5 bases and J by 6 bases, with 7 bases of the junction left unmatched. This CDR3 comprises 14 residues. The CDR3 loop reads CASSPTDRGNGYTF. CDR3 nucleotides: TGTGCCAGCAGTCCTACGGACAGGGGAAATGGCTACACCTTC.

By proportion, this clonotype is hyperexpanded (1% or more). The chain carries TRBV12-3 or TRBV12-4 and TRBJ1-2, with D hard to call. This CDR3 has 14 amino acids. V was clipped by 7 bases and J by 7 bases, with 19 bases between them. CDR3 sequence reads: CASTPRLLPLGYTF. The CDR3, as DNA: TGTGCCAGCACACCTCGCCTGCTACCTCTTGGCTACACCTTC.

In this sample, this clonotype is medium-sized. V gene TRBV12-3 or TRBV12-4 combines with J gene TRBJ1-2; TRBD1 matches at 9 bases. The V gene end was trimmed by 6 bases and the J gene end by 6 bases; junction bases not matched to a gene: 5. The CDR3 has 13 amino acids. The CDR3 spells CASSRTGAHGYTF. DNA for the CDR3: TGTGCCAGCAGCCGGACAGGGGCACATGGCTACACCTTC.

The V call is TRBV12-3 or TRBV12-4, the J call TRBJ1-2, with TRBD1 as a possible D gene (5 bases). This CDR3 spans 14 amino acids. The V gene lost 0 bases and the J gene lost 7 bases, with 12 bases spanning the gap. The CDR3 DNA reads TGTGCCAGCAGTTTAGCATCGGGACGAGGTGGCTACACCTTC. Translated: CASSLASGRGGYTF.

This clonotype occurred many times. J is TRBJ1-2 and V is TRBV12-3 or TRBV12-4; 9 nucleotides agree with TRBD1. CDR3 size: 15 residues. The V and J ends lost 5 bases and 1 base, in that order; junction bases with no gene match: 5. The CDR3 DNA follows: TGTGCCAGCAGTCGGGGACAGGGCCTTAACTATGGCTACACCTTC. This translates into CASSRGQGLNYGYTF.

In its sample, this clonotype was seen a few times. The chain joins TRBV12-3 or TRBV12-4 to TRBJ1-2, with 8 bases that match TRBD1. There are 13 residues in the CDR3. Trimming took 6 bases from V and 5 from J; bases not matched to a gene: 5. In DNA form, the CDR3 reads TGTGCCAGCAGCCCGGGACAGGAGTATGGCTACACCTTC. Translation: CASSPGQEYGYTF.

V and J are TRBV12-3 or TRBV12-4 and TRBJ1-2, with TRBD1 matching 9 bases. With 7 bases clipped from V and 8 bases from J, the junction kept 8 bases outside the gene matches. The CDR3 is 13 amino acids. Here the CDR3 DNA reads TGTGCCAGCATCCAGGGACAGGGCGGCGGCTACACCTTC. Amino acid sequence: CASIQGQGGGYTF.

The chain carries TRBV12-3 or TRBV12-4 and TRBJ1-2; D not resolved. The CDR3 covers 12 residues. Trimming stripped 6 bases from V and 2 bases from J, with 7 bases between. Here the CDR3 reads CASRNRNYGYTF. CDR3 sequence (DNA): TGTGCCAGCAGAAACAGAAACTATGGCTACACCTTC.

The chain has TRBV12-3 or TRBV12-4 and TRBJ1-2; no clear D. V shed 4 bases and J shed 4 bases, with 10 bases lying between them. The CDR3 consists of 13 residues. Here the CDR3 reads CASSSSYTYGYTF. As DNA, the CDR3 is TGTGCCAGCAGTTCAAGCTATACCTATGGCTACACCTTC.

By proportion, this clonotype is large. The chain carries TRBV12-3 or TRBV12-4 and TRBJ1-2; the match to TRBD1 covers 7 bases. V trimming: 5 bases; J trimming: 2 bases; junction bases outside the gene matches: 5. This CDR3 contains 14 residues. The CDR3 DNA sequence: TGTGCCAGCAGTCTAACACAGGGGAACTATGGCTACACCTTC. Translating it yields CASSLTQGNYGYTF.

The sample holds a few counts of this clonotype. The J gene is TRBJ1-2, the V gene TRBV12-3 or TRBV12-4, with TRBD1 matching 10 bases. The CDR3 has 14 amino acids. After removal of 3 bases from V and 4 bases from J, the junction contained 2 bases not matched to a gene. The CDR3 loop is CASSFGTGAYGYTF. The DNA of the CDR3 is TGTGCCAGCAGTTTCGGGACAGGGGCCTATGGCTACACCTTC.

The rearrangement uses TRBV12-3 or TRBV12-4 and TRBJ1-2, with TRBD1 matching 9 bases. This CDR3 spans 12 amino acids. With V trimmed by 5 bases and J by 7 bases, 2 bases remained unmatched. DNA of the CDR3: TGTGCCAGCAGTGGGGACAGGGCTGGCTACACCTTC. Translating gives CASSGDRAGYTF.

This clonotype was recorded many times. This rearrangement joins TRBV12-3 or TRBV12-4 to TRBJ1-2, with TRBD1 matching 8 bases. Trimming took 3 bases from V and 6 from J; bases not matched to a gene: 6. CDR3 length: 14 amino acids. CDR3 region: CASSFETGAHGYTF. The DNA for the CDR3 is TGTGCCAGCAGTTTCGAGACAGGGGCACATGGCTACACCTTC.

By frequency in the sample, this clonotype is large. The chain employs TRBV12-3 or TRBV12-4 and TRBJ1-2, with a tentative D call TRBD1 (5 bases). Between the trimmed V and J ends, which lost 5 bases and 5 bases, there was a span of 18 bases. The CDR3 sequence is 15 residues long. The CDR3 is CASSPGKGAGYGYTF. Here the CDR3 DNA reads TGTGCCAGCAGTCCTGGGAAGGGAGCAGGGTATGGCTACACCTTC.

The sample holds a few counts of this clonotype. The chain links TRBV12-3 or TRBV12-4 to TRBJ1-2, with 7 positions matching TRBD1. Trimming removed 6 bases from V and 8 bases from J; junction bases left unmatched: 6. This CDR3 contains 12 residues. Here the CDR3 DNA reads TGTGCCAGCAGCCGGACAGGAGGCGGCTACACCTTC. Its protein product is CASSRTGGGYTF.

This clonotype is large. This chain joins TRBV12-3 or TRBV12-4 and TRBJ1-2, with a weak D call TRBD1 (5 bases). The CDR3 consists of 14 residues. V was cut by 5 bases and J by 1 base, with 11 bases left in between. CDR3 sequence reads: CASSPRVGNYGYTF. DNA for the CDR3: TGTGCCAGCAGTCCCAGGGTAGGTAACTATGGCTACACCTTC.

This clonotype is categorized as large. The V gene is TRBV12-3 or TRBV12-4, the J gene TRBJ1-2; D is unresolved. This CDR3 has 13 amino acids. Between the trimmed V and J ends, which lost 1 base and 2 bases, there was a span of 5 bases. The CDR3 reads CASSLGPNYGYTF. The CDR3 region has the DNA TGTGCCAGCAGTTTAGGTCCGAACTATGGCTACACCTTC.